One and the same sample provided the 11 T cell receptor beta chains below, sequenced in a study of CD8 T cells in Susac syndrome. Roughly 0.45 to 1 ug RNA was reverse transcribed with random hexamers. Via MiXCR, TCRdb re-called the immunoSEQ multiplex PCR reads, giving one row per CDR3 protein. The table lists about 400,000 distinct CDR3 sequences, 85% to 90% of them singletons, with about 0.1% in the top ten. Source material: CD8+ T cells from PBMCs. The receptors here all came from a human donor with multiple sclerosis.

J is TRBJ2-7 and V is TRBV4-1, with no clear D. The V gene lost 1 base and the J gene lost 2 bases, with 9 bases spanning the gap. The CDR3 has 14 amino acids. CDR1 and CDR2 from the germline V gene are MGHRA and YSYEKL. The CDR3 sequence: CASSQGPEPYEQYF. DNA for the CDR3: TGCGCCAGCAGCCAAGGGCCGGAACCCTACGAGCAGTACTTC.

The J gene is TRBJ2-3, the V gene TRBV5-6; D might be TRBD1 (6 bases). With 3 bases removed from V and 2 bases from J, the gap between germline ends came to 19 bases. The CDR3 sequence is 17 residues long. CDR1 is SGHDT, CDR2 YYEEEE, per germline. CDR3 region: CASSYLGGLRDTDTQYF. For the CDR3, the DNA is TGTGCCAGCAGCTATCTTGGGGGCCTTCGTGACACAGATACGCAGTATTTT. The full variable domain, with the rest looked up from reference TRBV5-6 and TRBJ2-3, is DAGVTQSPTHLIKTRGQQVTLRCSPKSGHDTVSWYQQALGQGPQFIFQYYEEEERQRGNFPDRFSGHQFPNYSSELNVNALLLGDSALYLCASSYLGGLRDTDTQYFGPGTRLTVL.

The rearrangement links TRBV6-2 or TRBV6-3 to TRBJ2-7, with a weak D call TRBD1 (6 bases). V was cut by 0 bases and J by 5 bases, with 29 bases left in between. Germline CDR1 MNHEY, CDR2 SVGEGT. The CDR3 is made up of 20 amino acids. The CDR3 loop is CASSYSLRPGKGTPLNEQYF. The CDR3 DNA follows: TGTGCCAGCAGTTACTCGTTAAGGCCGGGTAAGGGGACACCATTGAACGAGCAGTACTTC.

The chain has TRBV30 and TRBJ2-3; D gene uncertain. With 0 bases removed from V and 4 bases from J, the gap between germline ends came to 8 bases. This CDR3 has 13 amino acids. CDR1 and CDR2 from the germline V gene are GTSNPN and SVGIG (reference sequence). The CDR3 sequence is CAWSVDGADTQYF. CDR3 nucleotides: TGTGCCTGGAGTGTCGACGGTGCAGATACGCAGTATTTT.

V usage is TRBV7-2 and J usage is TRBJ1-5; D uncertain. The V and J ends lost 4 bases and 0 bases respectively, with 10 bases between them. The CDR3 totals 15 residues. Germline CDR1 SGHTA, CDR2 FQGNSA. The DNA for the CDR3 is TGTGCCAGCAGCTCAGACTTTTATAGCAATCAGCCCCAGCATTTT. It is translated as CASSSDFYSNQPQHF. The variable domain in full, with the rest retrieved from reference TRBV7-2 and TRBJ1-5, is GAGVSQSPSNKVTEKGKDVELRCDPISGHTALYWYRQSLGQGLEFLIYFQGNSAPDKSGLPSDRFSAERTGGSVSTLTIQRTQQEDSAVYLCASSSDFYSNQPQHFGDGTRLSIL.

The chain joins TRBV7-9 to TRBJ1-1; 10 bases line up with TRBD1. The CDR3 is 16 amino acids. Germline V gene lookup returns CDR1 SEHNR and CDR2 FQNEAQ (reference sequence). V gave up 5 bases and J gave up 0 bases; unmatched junction bases: 6. The DNA for the CDR3 is TGTGCCAGCAGCCCGTGGACAGGGGGGTTGAACACTGAAGCTTTCTTT. Translating it yields CASSPWTGGLNTEAFF.

The rearrangement joins TRBV5-1 to TRBJ2-2, with 9 bases that match TRBD1. V trimming: 7 bases; J trimming: 3 bases; junction bases outside the gene matches: 10. Germline loops: CDR1 SGHRS, CDR2 YFSETQ. This CDR3 comprises 16 residues. CDR3 in DNA: TGCGCCAGCGGAAGACAGGGGGTCGTATACACCGGGGAGCTGTTTTTT. Its translation: CASGRQGVVYTGELFF. Full variable domain (outside the CDR3, taken from reference TRBV5-1 and TRBJ2-2): KAGVTQTPRYLIKTRGQQVTLSCSPISGHRSVSWYQQTPGQGLQFLFEYFSETQRNKGNFPGRFSGRQFSNSRSEMNVSTLELGDSALYLCASGRQGVVYTGELFFGEGSRLTVL.

This sequence joins TRBV6-5 and TRBJ2-2, with D possibly matching TRBD1 (6 bases). Germline-derived CDR1 and CDR2 are MNHEY and SVGAGI. The CDR3 contains 15 residues. With 3 bases removed from V and 4 bases from J, the gap between germline ends came to 12 bases. CDR3 amino acids: CASSYWQGSTGELFF. Written as DNA, the CDR3 is TGTGCCAGCAGTTATTGGCAGGGGAGCACCGGGGAGCTGTTTTTT.

In DNA form, the CDR3 reads TGCAGCGTTGAGAATAATGAGCAGTTCTTC. Its protein is CSVENNEQFF. This sequence joins TRBV29-1 and TRBJ2-1; D is undetermined. The V gene lost 3 bases and the J gene lost 7 bases, with 4 bases spanning the gap. The germline V gene encodes CDR1 SQVTM and CDR2 ANQGSEA. This CDR3 comprises 10 residues.

The CDR3, as DNA: TGTGCCAGCAGTTCCGGGAGCTCGACCTATGGCTACACCTTC. Encoded protein: CASSSGSSTYGYTF. This chain uses TRBV12-3 or TRBV12-4 with TRBJ1-2; unclear D gene. This CDR3 has 14 residues. Between the trimmed V and J ends, which lost 4 bases and 4 bases, there was a span of 13 bases.

V usage is TRBV19 and J usage is TRBJ2-7; 7 nucleotides align to TRBD1. The CDR3 loop spans 14 amino acids. Germline V gene lookup returns CDR1 LNHDA and CDR2 SQIVND (reference sequence). V was clipped by 4 bases and J by 5 bases; unmatched bases: 8. The CDR3 coding sequence is TGTGCCAGTAGTACCTCCGACAGGGCCCACGAGCAGTACTTC. This translates into CASSTSDRAHEQYF.